The source of this T cell receptor beta chain is a study of cytomegalovirus exposure and HLA in healthy donors. Study-level information: For the roughly 400 genotyped donors, about 81% fell within the Caucasian-associated ancestry cluster.

The study's findings and limits: Cytomegalovirus status, reportedly, was diagnosed with high specificity and sensitivity by the classifier. Roughly even sequencing depth across donors was the assumption behind the presence/absence analyses.

In the PCR, 60 Vbeta and 13 Jbeta primers were used. As processed by the authors: The authors later counted about 80 million unique TCR beta chains, roughly 11 million of them shared. Data came from immunoSEQ multiplex PCR; TCRdb stores just in-frame clones and leaves some out. V and J calls and clone size follow that table, whereas D and trimming were derived from the DNA. Of about 140,000 clones in the sample, approximately 83% were seen once. As concerns this clone: The antigen remains unidentified.

Germline loops: CDR1 SNHLY, CDR2 FYNNEI. The CDR3 length is 15 residues. V was clipped by 6 bases and J by 7 bases; unmatched bases: 9. This TCR derives from a male donor in good health and CMV-seronegative. The sequencing input was PBMCs. The V gene is TRBV2, the J gene TRBJ2-7; 13 bases line up with TRBD2. The CDR3 DNA is TGTGCCAGCAGGCGCGGACTAGCGGGAGTCTCGGAGCAGTACTTC. Encoded protein: CASRRGLAGVSEQYF.